This TCR beta chain emerged from a study of STAT5B mutations in CD4+ large granular lymphocyte leukemia. Study findings and constraints: The CD4+ versus CD8+ T-LGLL clonality difference may reflect limited sample size. No patients shared main leukemic clonotypes, though 25% to 30% appeared at low frequency elsewhere. Top patient clones used TRBV06 genes more often: 8/27 versus 2/35 in controls.

As processed by the authors: A productive frequency of 2.59 x 10-5 was the lowest detectable. TCRdb's table, derived via immunoSEQ multiplex PCR, lists solely in-frame clones and lacks some. V and J calls and clone size follow that table, whereas D and trimming were derived from the DNA. The sample shows tens of thousands of clones, 76% of them seen only once. This clone was seen a single time. Its antigen remains unidentified. V lost 4 bases to trimming and J lost 7 bases, with 13 bases between them. This CDR3 has 12 residues. Looked up from germline, CDR1 is SQVTM and CDR2 is ANQGSEA. The source is a human donor in good health. The sequencing input was CD4+ T cells from blood buffy coats. The chain uses TRBV29-1 and TRBJ2-5; possibly TRBD2 for D (6 bases). The CDR3 DNA reads as TGCAGCGTTGGGACGGTGGGGGGGACCCAGTACTTC. Encoded protein: CSVGTVGGTQYF.